These T cell receptor beta chains were read from a single sample in a study of regulatory T cells. Here immunoSEQ multiplex PCR was the method, and the copy in TCRdb shows in-frame clones only, minus some. The top ten hold roughly 1.6% of the sample, which has almost 30,000 clones, 85% to 95% seen once. The source material was conventional CD4+ T cells sorted from blood. The source is a person aged 18-29 years with CD3G deficiency. CDR3s include the opening cysteine and the closing phenylalanine or tryptophan. The D gene is left open where the match is weak. Clone size, where shown, is once, few, many, or a class for clones that have expanded.

>TRBV19|few|.|TRBJ1-5
CASSIGRQPQHF
TGTGCCAGTAGTATAGGAAGGCAGCCCCAGCATTTT
>TRBV11-2|.|.|TRBJ1-1
CASSLDRTLTEAFF
TGTGCCAGCAGCTTAGATCGGACGTTGACTGAAGCTTTCTTT
>TRBV5-1|once|.|TRBJ1-1
CASSPRPMNTEAFF
TGCGCCAGCAGCCCACGGCCCATGAACACTGAAGCTTTCTTT
>TRBV6-1|.|TRBD1|TRBJ2-1
CATQHGTAYNEQFF
TGTGCCACCCAACACGGGACAGCCTACAATGAGCAGTTCTTC
>TRBV7-2|.|.|TRBJ1-6
CASSLSKGGSYNSPLHF
TGTGCCAGCAGCTTAAGCAAGGGGGGGTCCTATAATTCACCCCTCCACTTT
>TRBV11-2|.|TRBD1|TRBJ2-1
CASSPRQGWANEQFF
TGTGCCAGCAGCCCCCGACAGGGGTGGGCGAATGAGCAGTTCTTC
>TRBV2|.|.|TRBJ2-2
CASSPPRSGTGELFF
TGTGCCAGCAGCCCCCCACGAAGCGGCACCGGGGAGCTGTTTTTT
>TRBV4-1|.|TRBD2|TRBJ2-1
CASSQGTSGYNEQFF
TGCGCCAGCAGCCAGGGGACTAGCGGGTACAATGAGCAGTTCTTC
>TRBV12-5|.|.|TRBJ2-7
CASGLRQDLEQYF
TGTGCTAGTGGTCTCAGACAGGACCTGGAGCAGTACTTC
>TRBV6-1|once|.|TRBJ1-1
CASSEASDTEAFF
TGTGCCAGCAGTGAAGCGTCGGACACTGAAGCTTTCTTT
>TRBV2|.|.|TRBJ2-2
CASMGEKNTGELFF
TGTGCCAGCATGGGGGAGAAGAACACCGGGGAGCTGTTTTTT
>TRBV6-4|.|.|TRBJ1-6
CASSELASPLHF
TGTGCCAGCAGTGAGCTGGCTTCACCCCTCCACTTT
>TRBV1|.|.|TRBJ2-7
CTSSQDRGQGSYEQYF
TGCACCAGCAGCCAAGATCGGGGACAGGGTTCCTACGAGCAGTACTTC
>TRBV30|.|TRBD2|TRBJ2-5
CAWSLGLAGLAQYF
TGTGCCTGGAGCCTGGGACTAGCGGGGCTGGCCCAGTACTTC
>TRBV9|.|.|TRBJ2-3
CASSPHTGLTDTQYF
TGTGCCAGCAGCCCCCATACTGGGCTGACAGATACGCAGTATTTT
>TRBV4-1|.|.|TRBJ1-2
CASSQGYGLGYTF
TGCGCCAGCAGCCAAGGATATGGCTTGGGCTACACCTTC
>TRBV19|.|.|TRBJ2-1
CASSPRGGSREQFF
TGTGCCAGTAGCCCCAGGGGGGGCTCCAGAGAGCAGTTCTTC
>TRBV6-1|.|.|TRBJ1-3
CASSEILRTPRGGNTIYF
TGTGCCAGCAGTGAAATTTTAAGGACCCCACGGGGTGGAAACACCATATATTTT
>TRBV5-1|.|.|TRBJ1-1
CASSFQGLGTEAFF
TGCGCCAGCAGCTTCCAGGGGTTGGGCACTGAAGCTTTCTTT
>TRBV18|.|TRBD2|TRBJ2-3
CASSPISGGRTDTQYF
TGTGCCAGCTCACCGATTAGCGGGGGGCGCACAGATACGCAGTATTTT
>TRBV2|.|.|TRBJ1-5
CASSAESGNQPQHF
TGTGCCAGCAGCGCAGAGTCGGGCAATCAGCCCCAGCATTTT
>TRBV9|.|.|TRBJ2-2
CASSGYANTGELFF
TGTGCCAGCAGCGGGTATGCGAACACCGGGGAGCTGTTTTTT
>TRBV28|.|.|TRBJ1-5
CASTPLGGMGQPQHF
TGTGCCAGCACCCCCCTAGGGGGTATGGGTCAGCCCCAGCATTTT
>TRBV14|.|.|TRBJ1-5
CASSHVGSQPQHF
TGTGCCAGCAGCCATGTCGGGAGTCAGCCCCAGCATTTT
>TRBV6-1|.|.|TRBJ1-1
CASSEPQTEAFF
TGTGCCAGCAGTGAACCCCAAACTGAAGCTTTCTTT
>TRBV4-1|.|.|TRBJ2-7
CASSQTALIHPGYEQYF
TGCGCCAGCAGCCAGACTGCCCTCATTCACCCCGGCTACGAGCAGTACTTC
>TRBV7-8|.|.|TRBJ2-5
CASSWTQARLETQYF
TGTGCCAGCAGCTGGACTCAGGCAAGGTTGGAGACCCAGTACTTC
>TRBV5-5|.|TRBD1|TRBJ2-7
CASSLAQGASYEQYF
TGTGCCAGCAGCTTGGCTCAGGGGGCATCCTACGAGCAGTACTTC
>TRBV5-1|.|.|TRBJ2-3
CASSLVGPHTDTQYF
TGCGCCAGCAGCTTGGTAGGACCGCACACAGATACGCAGTATTTT
>TRBV5-1|.|.|TRBJ2-1
CASSPMERANEQFF
TGCGCCAGCAGCCCTATGGAGAGGGCCAATGAGCAGTTCTTC
>TRBV28|.|.|TRBJ2-3
CASSLSGGRGTQYF
TGTGCCAGCAGTTTATCGGGCGGCAGGGGTACGCAGTATTTT
>TRBV12-5|once|.|TRBJ1-1
CASGPGGRTEAFF
TGTGCTAGTGGTCCGGGGGGGAGGACTGAAGCTTTCTTT
>TRBV7-2|.|TRBD1|TRBJ1-1
CASSQGQGWNTEAFF
TGTGCCAGCAGCCAAGGACAGGGGTGGAACACTGAAGCTTTCTTT
>TRBV5-1|.|.|TRBJ2-3
CASSSGGPTDTQYF
TGCGCCAGCAGCTCAGGAGGGCCTACAGATACGCAGTATTTT
>TRBV9|.|.|TRBJ2-7
CAPRSEKGEQYF
TGTGCCCCCCGTTCAGAAAAGGGTGAGCAGTACTTC
>TRBV28|.|.|TRBJ1-5
CASSPLIGSQPQHF
TGTGCCAGCAGTCCTCTCATTGGTTCTCAGCCCCAGCATTTT
>TRBV5-1|once|.|TRBJ2-3
CASSLNGGITDTQYF
TGCGCCAGCAGCTTGAATGGCGGGATCACTGATACGCAGTATTTT
>TRBV5-1|.|TRBD1|TRBJ2-2
CASGTGKGTGELFF
TGCGCCAGTGGGACAGGGAAGGGCACCGGGGAGCTGTTTTTT
>TRBV6-5|.|TRBD2|TRBJ2-3
CASSRGSAYTDTQYF
TGTGCCAGCAGTCGCGGGAGCGCCTACACAGATACGCAGTATTTT
>TRBV7-9|.|.|TRBJ2-1
CASSLYGGLEQFF
TGTGCCAGCAGCTTATATGGAGGGCTTGAGCAGTTCTTC
>TRBV28|.|.|TRBJ1-3
CASGGSTGAFGNTIYF
TGTGCCAGCGGCGGGTCAACAGGAGCTTTCGGAAACACCATATATTTT
>TRBV13|.|TRBD2|TRBJ2-7
CASSTSLAGPRYEQYF
TGTGCCAGCAGCACCTCCCTAGCGGGGCCTCGCTACGAGCAGTACTTC
>TRBV5-6|.|.|TRBJ2-1
CASSLGRISYNEQFF
TGTGCCAGCAGCCTCGGGAGAATCTCCTACAATGAGCAGTTCTTC
>TRBV12-5|.|TRBD1|TRBJ2-7
CASGRDRGVEQYF
TGTGCTAGTGGCCGGGACAGGGGGGTCGAGCAGTACTTC
>TRBV28|.|.|TRBJ2-1
CASRERAGTLEKKEQFF
TGTGCCAGCAGAGAAAGGGCCGGGACCCTGGAGAAAAAGGAGCAGTTCTTC
>TRBV7-9|.|.|TRBJ2-1
CASSLALTYNEQFF
TGTGCCAGCAGCTTAGCCTTGACCTACAATGAGCAGTTCTTC
>TRBV7-8|.|TRBD1|TRBJ2-5
CASRAGTGDGETQYF
TGTGCCAGCAGAGCCGGGACAGGGGATGGAGAGACCCAGTACTTC
>TRBV7-9|.|TRBD2|TRBJ2-1
CASSPQSGSFSYNEQFF
TGTGCCAGCAGCCCCCAGAGCGGGAGCTTCTCCTACAATGAGCAGTTCTTC
>TRBV2|few|TRBD1|TRBJ1-6
CASNPTGTANSPLHF
TGTGCCAGCAATCCTACCGGGACAGCAAATTCACCCCTCCACTTT
>TRBV27|.|TRBD1|TRBJ1-2
CASSLQWTGGGYTF
TGTGCCAGCAGCTTGCAATGGACAGGGGGCGGCTACACCTTC
>TRBV18|once|.|TRBJ2-7
CASSPRSGGEQYF
TGTGCCAGCTCACCACGGTCTGGGGGGGAGCAGTACTTC
>TRBV7-8|.|.|TRBJ2-7
CASSLGTGVREQYF
TGTGCCAGCAGCTTAGGGACGGGGGTTCGGGAGCAGTACTTC
>TRBV7-6|.|.|TRBJ2-5
CASSLAAVGETQYF
TGTGCCAGCAGCTTGGCTGCCGTTGGGGAGACCCAGTACTTC
>TRBV7-8|.|.|TRBJ1-4
CASSSLEGGPEKLFF
TGTGCCAGCAGCTCTCTAGAAGGGGGTCCTGAAAAACTGTTTTTT
>TRBV6-1|.|TRBD1|TRBJ1-2
CASSEENTGGYGYTF
TGTGCCAGCAGTGAAGAGAACACAGGGGGCTATGGCTACACCTTC
>TRBV5-1|.|.|TRBJ1-3
CASSPDGVNGNTIYF
TGCGCCAGCAGCCCGGACGGGGTTAACGGAAACACCATATATTTT
>TRBV28|.|.|TRBJ1-6
CASSLGGKNSPLHF
TGTGCCAGCAGTTTGGGGGGGAAGAATTCACCCCTCCACTTT
>TRBV7-9|.|.|TRBJ2-5
CASSLDIQETQYF
TGTGCCAGCAGCTTAGACATCCAAGAGACCCAGTACTTC